The sequence of this T cell receptor beta chain was determined in a study of cytomegalovirus exposure and HLA in healthy donors. Turning to the study itself: Ancestry clustering placed around 81% of around 400 genotyped donors in the Caucasian-associated cluster.

Only a few counts were recorded for this clone. Trimming removed 4 bases from V and 3 bases from J; junction bases left unmatched: 8. The CDR3 loop spans 16 amino acids. CDR1 and CDR2 (germline): SGHRS, YFSETQ. Primers: 60 Vbeta forward and 13 Jbeta reverse. Produced via immunoSEQ multiplex PCR; TCRdb's table is partial and in-frame only. The sample has 95,000 to 150,000 clones, more than 80% seen once. The chain has TRBV5-1 and TRBJ1-2, with 11 bases fitting TRBD1. The source material was PBMCs. The TCR sequence derives from a man aged 25-45 years in good health and CMV-seropositive. The CDR3 bases are TGCGCCAGCAGCAGGGACAGGGGGTTGGTGTACTATGGCTACACCTTC. Amino acid sequence: CASSRDRGLVYYGYTF.